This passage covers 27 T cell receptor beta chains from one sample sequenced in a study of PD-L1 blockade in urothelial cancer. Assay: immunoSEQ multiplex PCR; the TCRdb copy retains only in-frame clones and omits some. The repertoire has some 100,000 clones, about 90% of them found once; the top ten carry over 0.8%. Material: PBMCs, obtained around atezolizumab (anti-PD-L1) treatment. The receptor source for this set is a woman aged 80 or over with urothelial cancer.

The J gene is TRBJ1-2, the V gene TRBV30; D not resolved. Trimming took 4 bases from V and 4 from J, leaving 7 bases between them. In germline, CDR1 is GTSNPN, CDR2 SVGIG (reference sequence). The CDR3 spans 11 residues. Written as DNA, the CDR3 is TGTGCCTGGACTAACTCCTATGGCTACACCTTC. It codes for CAWTNSYGYTF.

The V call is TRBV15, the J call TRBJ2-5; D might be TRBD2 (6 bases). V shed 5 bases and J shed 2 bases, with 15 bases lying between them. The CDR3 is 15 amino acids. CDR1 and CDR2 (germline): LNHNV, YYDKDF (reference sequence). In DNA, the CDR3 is TGTGCCACCAGCCTTCGGACTGGAGGGCAAGAGACCCAGTACTTC. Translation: CATSLRTGGQETQYF. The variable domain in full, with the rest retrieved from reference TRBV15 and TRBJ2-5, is DAMVIQNPRYQVTQFGKPVTLSCSQTLNHNVMYWYQQKSSQAPKLLFHYYDKDFNNEADTPDNFQSRRPNTSFCFLDIRSPGLGDTAMYLCATSLRTGGQETQYFGPGTRLLVL.

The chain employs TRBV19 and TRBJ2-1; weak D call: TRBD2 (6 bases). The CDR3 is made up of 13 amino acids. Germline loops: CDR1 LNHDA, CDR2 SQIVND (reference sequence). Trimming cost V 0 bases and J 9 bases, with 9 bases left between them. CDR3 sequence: CASSIDQEGEQFF. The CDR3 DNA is TGTGCCAGTAGTATAGATCAGGAGGGTGAGCAGTTCTTC.

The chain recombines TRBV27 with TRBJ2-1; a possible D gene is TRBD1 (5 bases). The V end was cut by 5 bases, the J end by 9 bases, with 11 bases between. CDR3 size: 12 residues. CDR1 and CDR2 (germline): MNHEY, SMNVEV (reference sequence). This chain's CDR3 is CASSVQGGEQFF. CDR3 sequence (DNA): TGTGCCAGCAGTGTTCAGGGTGGTGAGCAGTTCTTC.

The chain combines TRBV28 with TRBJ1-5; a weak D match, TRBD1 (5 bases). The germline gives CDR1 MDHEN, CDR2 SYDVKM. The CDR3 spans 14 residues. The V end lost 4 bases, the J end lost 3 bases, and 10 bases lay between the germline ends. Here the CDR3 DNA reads TGTGCCAGCAGTTGGACAAGGAACAATCAGCCCCAGCATTTT. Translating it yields CASSWTRNNQPQHF.

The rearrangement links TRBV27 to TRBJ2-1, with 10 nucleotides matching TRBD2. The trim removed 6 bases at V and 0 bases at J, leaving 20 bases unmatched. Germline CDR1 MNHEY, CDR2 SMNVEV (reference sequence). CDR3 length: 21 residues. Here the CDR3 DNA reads TGTGCCAGCAGGACCTGGATCACTAGCGGGAAAAGGATTAGCTCCTACAATGAGCAGTTCTTC. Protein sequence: CASRTWITSGKRISSYNEQFF.

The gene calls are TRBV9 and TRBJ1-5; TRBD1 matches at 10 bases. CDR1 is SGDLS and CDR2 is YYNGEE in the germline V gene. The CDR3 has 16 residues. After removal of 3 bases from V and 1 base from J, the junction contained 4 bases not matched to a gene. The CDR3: CASSAGTGESNQPQHF. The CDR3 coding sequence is TGTGCCAGCAGCGCCGGGACAGGGGAAAGCAATCAGCCCCAGCATTTT.

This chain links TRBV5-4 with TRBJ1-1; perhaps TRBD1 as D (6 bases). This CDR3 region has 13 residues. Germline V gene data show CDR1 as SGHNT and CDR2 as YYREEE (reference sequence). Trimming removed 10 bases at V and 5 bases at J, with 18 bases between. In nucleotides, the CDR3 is TGTGCCTCGGGTGGAGGGGGGGGTACTGAAGCTTTCTTT. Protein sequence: CASGGGGGTEAFF.

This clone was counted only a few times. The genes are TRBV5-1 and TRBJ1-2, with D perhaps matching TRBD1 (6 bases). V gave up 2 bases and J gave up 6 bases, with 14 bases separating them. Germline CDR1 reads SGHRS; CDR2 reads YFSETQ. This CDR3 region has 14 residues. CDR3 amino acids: CASSLQQQGDGYTF. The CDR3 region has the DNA TGCGCCAGCAGCTTACAGCAACAGGGAGATGGCTACACCTTC.

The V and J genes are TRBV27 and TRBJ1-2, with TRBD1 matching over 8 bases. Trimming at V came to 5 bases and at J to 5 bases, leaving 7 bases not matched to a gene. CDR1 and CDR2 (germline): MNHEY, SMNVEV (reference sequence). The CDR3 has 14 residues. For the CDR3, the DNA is TGTGCCAGCAGTCCAGGACAGGGACATTATGGCTACACCTTC. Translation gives CASSPGQGHYGYTF.

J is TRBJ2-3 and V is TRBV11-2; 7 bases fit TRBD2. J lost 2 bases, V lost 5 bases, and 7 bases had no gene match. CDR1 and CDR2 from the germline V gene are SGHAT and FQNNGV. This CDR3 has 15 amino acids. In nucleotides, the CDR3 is TGTGCCAGCAGCCTCACGCGGGGGAACACAGATACGCAGTATTTT. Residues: CASSLTRGNTDTQYF.

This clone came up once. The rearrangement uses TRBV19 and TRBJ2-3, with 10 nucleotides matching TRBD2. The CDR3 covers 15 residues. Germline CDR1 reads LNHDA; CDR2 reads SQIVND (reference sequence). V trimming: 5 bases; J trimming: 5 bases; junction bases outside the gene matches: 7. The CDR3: CASSPLWTSGDTQYF. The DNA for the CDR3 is TGTGCCAGTAGTCCCCTATGGACTAGCGGAGATACGCAGTATTTT.

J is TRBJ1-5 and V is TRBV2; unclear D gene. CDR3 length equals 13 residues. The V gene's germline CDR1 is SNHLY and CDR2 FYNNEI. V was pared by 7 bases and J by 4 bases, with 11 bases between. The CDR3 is CASMGPPNQPQHF. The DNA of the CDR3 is TGTGCCAGCATGGGCCCTCCTAATCAGCCCCAGCATTTT.

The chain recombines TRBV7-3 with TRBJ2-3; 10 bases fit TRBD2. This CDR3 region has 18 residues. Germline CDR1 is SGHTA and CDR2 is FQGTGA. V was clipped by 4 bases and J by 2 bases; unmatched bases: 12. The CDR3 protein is CASSSYYRTSGYTDTQYF. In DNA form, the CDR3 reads TGTGCCAGCAGCTCTTACTACCGGACTAGCGGATACACAGATACGCAGTATTTT.

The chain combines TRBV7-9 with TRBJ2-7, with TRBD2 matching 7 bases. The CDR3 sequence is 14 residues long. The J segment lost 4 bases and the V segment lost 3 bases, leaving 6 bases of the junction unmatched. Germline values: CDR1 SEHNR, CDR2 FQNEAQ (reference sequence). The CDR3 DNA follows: TGTGCCAGCAGCTTTAGCGGGCTAACGTACGAGCAGTACTTC. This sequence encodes CASSFSGLTYEQYF.

The CDR3 reads CATSRDPSSGNTIYF. The CDR3 DNA follows: TGTGCCACCAGCAGAGATCCGAGCTCTGGAAACACCATATATTTT. The V call is TRBV15, the J call TRBJ1-3; D not certain. Trimming left V 0 bases short and J 0 bases short, with 6 bases between. This CDR3 has 15 amino acids. CDR1 LNHNV and CDR2 YYDKDF come from the germline V gene (reference sequence).

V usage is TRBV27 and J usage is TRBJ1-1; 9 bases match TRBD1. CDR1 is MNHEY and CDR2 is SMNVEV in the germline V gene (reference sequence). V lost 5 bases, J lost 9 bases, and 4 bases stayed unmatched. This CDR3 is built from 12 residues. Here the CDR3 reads CASSPGTGKAFF. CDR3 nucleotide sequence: TGTGCCAGCAGTCCCGGGACAGGGAAAGCTTTCTTT.

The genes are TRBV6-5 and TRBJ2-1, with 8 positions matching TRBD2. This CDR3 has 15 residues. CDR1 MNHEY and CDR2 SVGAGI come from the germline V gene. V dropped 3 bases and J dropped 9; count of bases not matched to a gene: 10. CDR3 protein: CASSYTASGHGEQFF. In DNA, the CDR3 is TGTGCCAGCAGTTATACCGCTAGCGGGCATGGTGAGCAGTTCTTC.

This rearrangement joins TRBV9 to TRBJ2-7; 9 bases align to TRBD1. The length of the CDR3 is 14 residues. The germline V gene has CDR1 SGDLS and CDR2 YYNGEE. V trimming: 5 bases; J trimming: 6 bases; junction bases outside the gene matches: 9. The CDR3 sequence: CASSDIQGAGEQYF. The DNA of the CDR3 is TGTGCCAGCAGTGATATACAGGGGGCGGGCGAGCAGTACTTC.

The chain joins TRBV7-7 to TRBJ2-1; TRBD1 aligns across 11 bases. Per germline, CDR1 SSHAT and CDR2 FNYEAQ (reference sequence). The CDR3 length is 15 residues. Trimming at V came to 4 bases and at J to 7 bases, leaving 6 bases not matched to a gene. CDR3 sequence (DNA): TGTGCCAGCAGCTCCCAGGGGGACAGGGGGAATGAGCAGTTCTTC. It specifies CASSSQGDRGNEQFF.

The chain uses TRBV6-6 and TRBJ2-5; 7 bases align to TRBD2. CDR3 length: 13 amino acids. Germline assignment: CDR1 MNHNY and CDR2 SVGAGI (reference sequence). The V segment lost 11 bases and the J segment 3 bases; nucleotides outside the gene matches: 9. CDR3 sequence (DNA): TGTGCCGCCCGACTAGCAGGAAAAGAGACCCAGTACTTC. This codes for CAARLAGKETQYF.

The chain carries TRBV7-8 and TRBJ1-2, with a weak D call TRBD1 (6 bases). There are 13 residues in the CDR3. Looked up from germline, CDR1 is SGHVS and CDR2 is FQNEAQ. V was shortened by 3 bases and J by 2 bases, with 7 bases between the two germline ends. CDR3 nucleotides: TGTGCCAGCAGCTTGGACAGCAACTATGGCTACACCTTC. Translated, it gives CASSLDSNYGYTF.

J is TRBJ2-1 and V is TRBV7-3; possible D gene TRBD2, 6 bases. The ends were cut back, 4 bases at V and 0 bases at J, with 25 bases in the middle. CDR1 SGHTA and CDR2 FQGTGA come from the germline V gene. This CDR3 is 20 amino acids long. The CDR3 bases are TGTGCCAGCAGCTCCGGCCGTCTTATAGCGGAGAAAAGCTCCTACAATGAGCAGTTCTTC. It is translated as CASSSGRLIAEKSSYNEQFF.

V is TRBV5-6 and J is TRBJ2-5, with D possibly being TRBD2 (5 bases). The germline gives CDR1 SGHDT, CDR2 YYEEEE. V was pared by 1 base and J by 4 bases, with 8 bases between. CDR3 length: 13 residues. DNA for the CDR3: TGTGCCAGCAGCTTGAGGGCGGGAGAGACCCAGTACTTC. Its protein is CASSLRAGETQYF.

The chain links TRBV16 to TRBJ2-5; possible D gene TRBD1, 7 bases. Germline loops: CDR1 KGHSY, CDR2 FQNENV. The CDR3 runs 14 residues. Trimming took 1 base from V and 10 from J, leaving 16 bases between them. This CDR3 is CASSQFTGEEDQYF. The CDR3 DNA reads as TGTGCCAGCAGCCAATTCACAGGGGAGGAGGACCAGTACTTC.

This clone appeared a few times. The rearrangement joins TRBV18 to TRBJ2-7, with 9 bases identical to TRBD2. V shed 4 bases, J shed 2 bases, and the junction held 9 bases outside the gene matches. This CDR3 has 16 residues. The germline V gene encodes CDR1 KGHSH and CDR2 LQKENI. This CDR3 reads CASSRAVAGETYEQYF. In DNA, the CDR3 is TGTGCCAGCTCACGTGCCGTAGCGGGAGAGACCTACGAGCAGTACTTC.

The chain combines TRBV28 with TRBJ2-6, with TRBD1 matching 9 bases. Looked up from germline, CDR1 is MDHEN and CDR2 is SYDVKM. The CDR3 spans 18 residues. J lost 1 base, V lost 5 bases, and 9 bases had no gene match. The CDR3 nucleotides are TGTGCCAGCAGTCAAGCCACAGGGGGCGGTTCTGGGGCCAACGTCCTGACTTTC. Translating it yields CASSQATGGGSGANVLTF. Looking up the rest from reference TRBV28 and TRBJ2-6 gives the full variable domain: DVKVTQSSRYLVKRTGEKVFLECVQDMDHENMFWYRQDPGLGLRLIYFSYDVKMKEKGDIPEGYSVSREKKERFSLILESASTNQTSMYLCASSQATGGGSGANVLTFGAGSRLTVL.